This T cell receptor beta chain appears in the sequencing data of a study of T cells in Graves' hyperthyroidism and ophthalmopathy. The hyperthyroidism was newly diagnosed and had lasted under 2 months; the patients were aged 18 to 65. This clonotype was detected ten times or more. Amplified TCR beta CDR3 regions derived from RNA transcripts. In the first-round RT-PCR of the TCR CDR3, the HTBI primer set was used. TCRdb reprocessed the multiplex PCR reads with MiXCR, giving one entry per CDR3 protein. The data show roughly 700,000 distinct CDR3 sequences, roughly a third seen once. Trimming took 2 bases from V and 7 from J, leaving 18 bases between them. This CDR3 has 17 amino acids. Germline V lookup: CDR1 LNHNV, CDR2 YYDKDF (reference sequence).

The chain couples TRBV15 to TRBJ1-6; possible D gene TRBD1, 5 bases. The sequencing input was blood. The sequence came from a woman aged 40-49 years with Graves' hyperthyroidism. The CDR3 sequence is CATSRPIPSGRNSPLHF. DNA of the CDR3: TGTGCCACCAGCAGACCCATCCCATCAGGGAGGAATTCACCCCTCCACTTT.